The 3 T cell receptor beta chains listed next were all sequenced from one sample in a study of blood T cell repertoires in COVID-19. Libraries were prepared by immunoSEQ multiplex PCR; TCRdb keeps only in-frame clonotypes and omits some of them. Among approximately 63,000 clones, approximately 90% were seen once, and the ten largest hold approximately 1.2%. Sample: peripheral blood. The receptors were sampled from a woman older than 75 with acute or convalescent COVID-19.

The genes are TRBV6-5 and TRBJ2-3, with 7 bases fitting TRBD1. Germline loops: CDR1 MNHEY, CDR2 SVGAGI. This CDR3 is built from 15 residues. J was trimmed by 0 bases and V by 2 bases; bases with no gene match: 2. Here the CDR3 DNA reads TGTGCCAGCAGTTACCAGGGACAGAGCACAGATACGCAGTATTTT. Protein: CASSYQGQSTDTQYF.

This clone was picked up one time. V and J are TRBV18 and TRBJ1-4; the D gene is possibly TRBD1 (6 bases). The germline gives CDR1 KGHSH, CDR2 LQKENI. V dropped 6 bases and J dropped 8 bases, with 16 bases sitting between them. The CDR3 covers 14 residues. CDR3 sequence reads: CASSAGGAFEKLFF. The DNA of the CDR3 is TGTGCCAGCTCCGCGGGGGGGGCGTTCGAAAAACTGTTTTTT.

V and J are TRBV2 and TRBJ1-1; 7 positions match TRBD1. V shed 6 bases, J shed 10 bases, and the junction held 14 bases outside the gene matches. The CDR3 covers 14 residues. CDR1 and CDR2 (germline): SNHLY, FYNNEI. The CDR3 loop reads CASSPQGGGLGAFF. For the CDR3, the DNA is TGTGCCAGCAGCCCCCAGGGGGGAGGCTTAGGAGCTTTCTTT.